This TCR beta chain was sequenced during a study of radiotherapy plus CTLA-4 blockade in lung cancer (dated by TCRdb to the late 2010s). Turning to the overall study: Objective responses were observed in roughly a sixth of enrolled patients, and disease control was achieved in approximately 30%.

The CDR3 sequence holds 14 residues, the cysteine and phenylalanine included. Only the CDR3 DNA is retained, 42 bases long and in frame from the first base. For this chain, trimming is 5 bases at the V end and 8 bases at the J end, and the number of junction bases without a gene match is 5. CDR1 is given as SGHNT and CDR2 as YENEEA, both from the germline V gene. Findings and caveats that apply to the study as a whole: Increased serum interferon-beta after radiation, together with early dynamic changes in blood T cell clones, were reported to be the strongest predictors of response. After treatment with radiotherapy and ipilimumab, TCR clones that originated in tumors expanded in peripheral blood.

The library was produced with the immunoSEQ multiplex PCR assay. TCRdb took this table from immuneACCESS and kept in-frame rearrangements with V and J called. Such tables lack part of the clones; where checked against another copy, unresolved V genes explain under half of the gap, and the rest is unexplained. Recorded for this sample are about 80,000 clones; approximately 84% of them occurred a single time. The top ten clonotypes cover just over 2% of the sample. Concerning this clone: Its antigen remains undetermined. The record has no base qualities; no much larger clone is one base away.

In this study, focal radiation therapy paired with CTLA-4 blockade (ipilimumab) was tested in patients who had chemo-refractory metastatic non-small-cell lung cancer. Source: peripheral blood, taken from a patient treated with radiotherapy plus ipilimumab. This TCR was recovered from a human donor with non-small cell lung cancer who had a partial response to radiotherapy plus ipilimumab. The sequence links TRBV11-3 to TRBJ2-1; TRBD1 matches 11 bases in the middle. The CDR3 region has the sequence CASSVGQGGYEQFF. The DNA is TGTGCCAGCAGCGTGGGACAGGGGGGTTATGAGCAGTTCTTC.